This paragraph covers one T cell receptor (beta chain) sequence. Its antigen is undetermined. Each patient with chemo-refractory metastatic non-small-cell lung cancer was treated with focal radiation plus CTLA-4 blockade using ipilimumab. This sample was included in a study of radiotherapy plus CTLA-4 blockade in lung cancer. Turning to the study itself: Among enrolled patients, about 18% responded and roughly 28% achieved disease control.

Study-level points and caveats: In blood, tumor-derived TCR clones expanded after radiotherapy plus ipilimumab. Per reports, early blood T cell clone dynamics, plus interferon-beta, forecast response most strongly.

CDR1 DFQATT and CDR2 SNEGSKA come from the germline V gene (reference sequence). The V and J ends lost 2 bases and 8 bases respectively, with 7 bases between them. The CDR3 runs to 11 residues. Method: immunoSEQ multiplex PCR; TCRdb's copy keeps in-frame clones and lacks some. This repertoire shows about 90,000 clones, approximately 79% found once; its top ten account for 11% to 15%. The material sequenced was peripheral blood, taken from a patient treated with radiotherapy plus ipilimumab. This sequence originates from a human donor with non-small cell lung cancer that progressed on radiotherapy plus ipilimumab. The V gene is TRBV20-1, the J gene TRBJ2-1; D gene uncertain. The CDR3 loop is CSARKAHEQFF. In DNA form, the CDR3 reads TGCAGTGCTAGAAAAGCGCATGAGCAGTTCTTC.